The present T cell receptor beta chain was sequenced within a study of CD8 T cells in Susac syndrome. The germline gives CDR1 MGHRA, CDR2 YSYEKL. After removal of 1 base from V and 7 bases from J, the junction contained 11 bases not matched to a gene. The length of the CDR3 is 16 residues. Peripheral blood CD8+ and CD4+ T cells were profiled by TCR beta sequencing. Reverse transcription of roughly 0.5 to 1 ug RNA used random hexamers. Amplification of TCR beta CDR3 across 54 Vbeta and 13 Jbeta was performed with immunoSEQ multiplex PCR. TCRdb reprocessed the immunoSEQ multiplex PCR reads with MiXCR, giving one entry per CDR3 protein. The sample gives about 400,000 distinct CDR3 sequences, 75% to 90% of which show up once; 0.09% to 0.15% is in the top ten.

The source of this sequence is a human donor with multiple sclerosis. Sequenced material: CD8+ T cells from PBMCs. The rearrangement links TRBV4-1 to TRBJ1-1, with 8 bases lining up with TRBD1. The CDR3 bases are TGCGCCAGCAGCCAAGCCCCCGGACAGGGAGGGATTGAAGCTTTCTTT. As protein: CASSQAPGQGGIEAFF.